A selection of T cell receptor beta chains follows, all from one sample in a study of T cell changes during pregnancy in multiple sclerosis. This table comes from immunoSEQ multiplex PCR, and its TCRdb copy is limited to in-frame clones, with some not included. The sample yields under 65,000 clones, around 94% seen once. Sample: CD8+ T cells from peripheral blood mononuclear cells, taken after pregnancy. The receptor source for this set is a female donor with multiple sclerosis, enrolled in a pregnancy study. Both conserved end residues are part of each CDR3. The order of the fields is V gene, clone size, D gene, J gene, CDR3 DNA, CDR3 protein. A D gene is named only where the DNA matches it firmly. The listing skips clone size in some rows; elsewhere it reads once, few, many or a size class.

V gene: TRBV6-5; clone size: -; D gene: TRBD1; J gene: TRBJ1-2; CDR3 DNA: TGTGCCAGCAGCCACCGGGACAGACTCAACTATGGCTACACCTTC; CDR3 protein: CASSHRDRLNYGYTF
V gene: TRBV7-6; clone size: -; D gene: -; J gene: TRBJ2-7; CDR3 DNA: TGTGCCAGCAGCTCGTCACTGTCCTACGAGCAGTACTTC; CDR3 protein: CASSSSLSYEQYF
V gene: TRBV9; clone size: -; D gene: TRBD1; J gene: TRBJ2-7; CDR3 DNA: TGTGCCAGCAGCGGGGCAAACAGGGGGTCCTACGAGCAGTACTTC; CDR3 protein: CASSGANRGSYEQYF
V gene: TRBV5-5; clone size: -; D gene: TRBD1; J gene: TRBJ2-7; CDR3 DNA: TGTGCCAGCAGCTCGCCCGGGACAGGGTGGTACGAGCAGTACTTC; CDR3 protein: CASSSPGTGWYEQYF
V gene: TRBV4-1; clone size: -; D gene: -; J gene: TRBJ2-5; CDR3 DNA: TGCGCCAGCAGCCCAGGAGAGACCCAGTACTTC; CDR3 protein: CASSPGETQYF
V gene: TRBV30; clone size: -; D gene: TRBD1; J gene: TRBJ1-2; CDR3 DNA: TGTGCCCGCCAGGGGGACGGGAGTAACTATGGCTACACCTTC; CDR3 protein: CARQGDGSNYGYTF
V gene: TRBV27; clone size: once; D gene: -; J gene: TRBJ1-5; CDR3 DNA: TGTGCCAGCATGGAAGGGGTTAATCAGCCCCAGCATTTT; CDR3 protein: CASMEGVNQPQHF
V gene: TRBV21-1; clone size: -; D gene: -; J gene: TRBJ1-2; CDR3 DNA: TGTGCCAGCAGCAAAGCACAGCCTAACTATGGCTACACCTTC; CDR3 protein: CASSKAQPNYGYTF
V gene: TRBV7-9; clone size: -; D gene: -; J gene: TRBJ1-1; CDR3 DNA: TGTGCCAGGGACAGCATGAACACTGAAGCTTTCTTT; CDR3 protein: CARDSMNTEAFF
V gene: TRBV13; clone size: -; D gene: -; J gene: TRBJ1-1; CDR3 DNA: TGTGCCAGCAGCGTATCCCCCGCATCTGGGGGGGGGTCTGAAGCTTTCTTT; CDR3 protein: CASSVSPASGGGSEAFF
V gene: TRBV14; clone size: -; D gene: TRBD1; J gene: TRBJ1-3; CDR3 DNA: TGTGCCAGCAGCCAAGCAGGGGGAACTGGAAACACCATATATTTT; CDR3 protein: CASSQAGGTGNTIYF
V gene: TRBV10-1; clone size: -; D gene: -; J gene: TRBJ2-1; CDR3 DNA: -; CDR3 protein: CASSTSPTYNEQFF
V gene: TRBV2; clone size: -; D gene: TRBD1; J gene: TRBJ1-2; CDR3 DNA: TGTGCCAGCAGGGGGACAGGGGAGGAGAATGGCTACACCTTC; CDR3 protein: CASRGTGEENGYTF
V gene: TRBV7-9; clone size: -; D gene: TRBD1; J gene: TRBJ1-2; CDR3 DNA: TGTGCCAGCACTAAACGACAGGGCGGCTATGGCTACACCTTC; CDR3 protein: CASTKRQGGYGYTF
V gene: TRBV5-1; clone size: -; D gene: TRBD2; J gene: TRBJ2-2; CDR3 DNA: TGCGCCAGCAGCTTGGGCGGGGGAACCGGGGAGCTGTTTTTT; CDR3 protein: CASSLGGGTGELFF
V gene: TRBV30; clone size: -; D gene: TRBD2; J gene: TRBJ2-1; CDR3 DNA: TGTGCCTGGAGTAGGGCTAGCGGGTTCTCCTACAATGAGCAGTTCTTC; CDR3 protein: CAWSRASGFSYNEQFF
V gene: TRBV28; clone size: -; D gene: -; J gene: TRBJ1-2; CDR3 DNA: TGTGCCAGCAGTTTGCCGGGGGGCGTCGAGTATGGCTACACCTTC; CDR3 protein: CASSLPGGVEYGYTF
V gene: TRBV6-5; clone size: -; D gene: -; J gene: TRBJ1-5; CDR3 DNA: TGTGCCAGCAGTTATCGGGTAAATCAGCCCCAGCATTTT; CDR3 protein: CASSYRVNQPQHF
V gene: TRBV27; clone size: -; D gene: TRBD1; J gene: TRBJ2-1; CDR3 DNA: TGTGCCAGCACATCCCGACAGGGGGTCTTCCACAATGAGCAGTTCTTC; CDR3 protein: CASTSRQGVFHNEQFF
V gene: TRBV5-1; clone size: -; D gene: TRBD2; J gene: TRBJ2-7; CDR3 DNA: TGCGCCAGCTCTTCAAGCGGGATAGAGTCATACGAGCAGTACTTC; CDR3 protein: CASSSSGIESYEQYF
V gene: TRBV9; clone size: -; D gene: -; J gene: TRBJ2-1; CDR3 DNA: TGTGCCAGCGGGTCTAGCTACAATGAGCAGTTCTTC; CDR3 protein: CASGSSYNEQFF
V gene: TRBV19; clone size: -; D gene: -; J gene: TRBJ1-2; CDR3 DNA: TGTGCCAGTAGTATGGAGTATGGCTACACCTTC; CDR3 protein: CASSMEYGYTF
V gene: TRBV4-1; clone size: -; D gene: -; J gene: TRBJ2-5; CDR3 DNA: TGCGCCAGCAGCCAGGTTCTCCGAGGGGAGACCCAGTACTTC; CDR3 protein: CASSQVLRGETQYF
V gene: TRBV5-1; clone size: -; D gene: -; J gene: TRBJ2-5; CDR3 DNA: TGCGCCAGCAGCTTGGAACAGGCCGAAGAGACCCAGTACTTC; CDR3 protein: CASSLEQAEETQYF
V gene: TRBV27; clone size: -; D gene: TRBD2; J gene: TRBJ2-1; CDR3 DNA: TGTGCCAGCAGTTTATCTGGGACTAGCGGGGAGGAGCAGTTCTTC; CDR3 protein: CASSLSGTSGEEQFF
V gene: TRBV6-1; clone size: -; D gene: TRBD2; J gene: TRBJ2-5; CDR3 DNA: TGTGCCAGCAGTGACCCTAGCGGGCAAGAGACCCAGTACTTC; CDR3 protein: CASSDPSGQETQYF
V gene: TRBV25-1; clone size: once; D gene: -; J gene: TRBJ2-7; CDR3 DNA: TGTGCCAGCAGTGTGGGACTTGTCTACGAGCAGTACTTC; CDR3 protein: CASSVGLVYEQYF
V gene: TRBV25-1; clone size: -; D gene: -; J gene: TRBJ1-1; CDR3 DNA: TGTGCCAGCCTACGACGGAGTGAAGCTTTCTTT; CDR3 protein: CASLRRSEAFF
V gene: TRBV29-1; clone size: -; D gene: TRBD2; J gene: TRBJ2-7; CDR3 DNA: TGCAGCGTTGAGGGGGGGATGGGCTACGAGCAGTACTTC; CDR3 protein: CSVEGGMGYEQYF
V gene: TRBV27; clone size: -; D gene: -; J gene: TRBJ1-1; CDR3 DNA: TGTGCCAGCAGTTTATCAGTACAGGCTGAAGCTTTCTTT; CDR3 protein: CASSLSVQAEAFF
V gene: TRBV11-2; clone size: -; D gene: TRBD1; J gene: TRBJ2-1; CDR3 DNA: TGTGCCAGCAGCACCCGGGACAGGGGGCGATTTGAGCAGTTCTTC; CDR3 protein: CASSTRDRGRFEQFF
V gene: TRBV19; clone size: -; D gene: -; J gene: TRBJ2-7; CDR3 DNA: TGTGCCAGTAGTCTACGGACAGACTACGAGCAGTACTTC; CDR3 protein: CASSLRTDYEQYF
V gene: TRBV19; clone size: -; D gene: TRBD1; J gene: TRBJ2-1; CDR3 DNA: TGTGCCAGTGGGACAGGGGGCTACAATGAGCAGTTCTTC; CDR3 protein: CASGTGGYNEQFF
V gene: TRBV14; clone size: -; D gene: TRBD2; J gene: TRBJ2-7; CDR3 DNA: TGTGCCAGCAGCCCGCGGGCGGCTAGCGGGAGTGTCTACGAGCAGTACTTC; CDR3 protein: CASSPRAASGSVYEQYF
V gene: TRBV27; clone size: -; D gene: -; J gene: TRBJ2-1; CDR3 DNA: TGTGCCAGCAGGGAAGGGGGATCTTCCTACAATGAGCAGTTCTTC; CDR3 protein: CASREGGSSYNEQFF
V gene: TRBV5-5; clone size: -; D gene: -; J gene: TRBJ1-1; CDR3 DNA: TGTGCCAGCAGCTTTGGTACAGGGAAGACTGAAGCTTTCTTT; CDR3 protein: CASSFGTGKTEAFF
V gene: TRBV7-3; clone size: -; D gene: TRBD2; J gene: TRBJ2-2; CDR3 DNA: TGTGCCAGCAGCTTAACCCCAGCGGGGGGGTTCCTCGGGGAGCTGTTTTTT; CDR3 protein: CASSLTPAGGFLGELFF
V gene: TRBV5-6; clone size: -; D gene: -; J gene: TRBJ2-7; CDR3 DNA: TGTGCCAGCAGCTTAGGCCGGGAGTTGGACTTC; CDR3 protein: CASSLGRELDF
V gene: TRBV5-1; clone size: -; D gene: -; J gene: TRBJ2-5; CDR3 DNA: TGCGCCAGCAGCTTGGCCGGGGAGACCCAGTACTTC; CDR3 protein: CASSLAGETQYF
V gene: TRBV2; clone size: -; D gene: TRBD1; J gene: TRBJ2-4; CDR3 DNA: TGTGCCAGCAACCCCACAGGGGTGGAAAACATTCAGTACTTC; CDR3 protein: CASNPTGVENIQYF
V gene: TRBV5-4; clone size: -; D gene: TRBD1; J gene: TRBJ2-7; CDR3 DNA: TGTGCCAGCAGCTTGCTGGGACAGGGGGCCTACGAGCAGTACTTC; CDR3 protein: CASSLLGQGAYEQYF
V gene: TRBV2; clone size: -; D gene: TRBD2; J gene: TRBJ2-5; CDR3 DNA: TGTGCCAGCAGTGGGGCTCCGGGACTAGCGCCAGAGACCCAGTACTTC; CDR3 protein: CASSGAPGLAPETQYF
V gene: TRBV7-2; clone size: -; D gene: -; J gene: TRBJ2-2; CDR3 DNA: TGTGCCAGCAGCTTAGGTCACAGACAACCCACCGGGGAGCTGTTTTTT; CDR3 protein: CASSLGHRQPTGELFF
V gene: TRBV4-1; clone size: -; D gene: TRBD1; J gene: TRBJ2-4; CDR3 DNA: TGCGCCAGCAGCCTGGGGACAGGAAACATTCAGTACTTC; CDR3 protein: CASSLGTGNIQYF
V gene: TRBV21-1; clone size: -; D gene: -; J gene: TRBJ1-1; CDR3 DNA: TGTGCCAGCAGCAACGGGACAGGGACTATGAACACTGAAGCTTTCTTT; CDR3 protein: CASSNGTGTMNTEAFF
V gene: TRBV29-1; clone size: -; D gene: -; J gene: TRBJ1-1; CDR3 DNA: TGCAGCGCCGGGGGAGGGCTGGGGATGAACACTGAAGCTTTCTTT; CDR3 protein: CSAGGGLGMNTEAFF
V gene: TRBV9; clone size: -; D gene: -; J gene: TRBJ2-1; CDR3 DNA: TGTGCCAGCAGCGAGCCTTCCCGTGAGCAGTTCTTC; CDR3 protein: CASSEPSREQFF
V gene: TRBV9; clone size: -; D gene: -; J gene: TRBJ1-1; CDR3 DNA: TGTGCCAGCAGCGTACCCCCAAAGGGAGCTAACACTGAAGCTTTCTTT; CDR3 protein: CASSVPPKGANTEAFF